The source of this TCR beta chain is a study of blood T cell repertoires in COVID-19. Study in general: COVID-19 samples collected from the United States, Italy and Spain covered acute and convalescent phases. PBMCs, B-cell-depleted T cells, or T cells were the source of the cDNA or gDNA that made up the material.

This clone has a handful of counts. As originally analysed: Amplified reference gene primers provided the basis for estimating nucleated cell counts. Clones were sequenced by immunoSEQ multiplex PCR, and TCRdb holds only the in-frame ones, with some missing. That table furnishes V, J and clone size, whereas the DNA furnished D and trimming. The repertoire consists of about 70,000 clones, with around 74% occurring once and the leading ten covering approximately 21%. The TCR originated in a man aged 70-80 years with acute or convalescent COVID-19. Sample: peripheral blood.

CDR3 in amino acids: CATSGGPGGLSNQPQHF. The CDR3 nucleotides are TGTGCCACCAGCGGGGGACCGGGGGGCCTTAGCAATCAGCCCCAGCATTTT. The chain carries TRBV15 and TRBJ1-5; D may be TRBD1 (6 bases). V lost 5 bases and J 0 bases, leaving 17 bases between the germline ends. CDR3 length: 17 residues. Looked up from germline, CDR1 is LNHNV and CDR2 is YYDKDF (reference sequence).